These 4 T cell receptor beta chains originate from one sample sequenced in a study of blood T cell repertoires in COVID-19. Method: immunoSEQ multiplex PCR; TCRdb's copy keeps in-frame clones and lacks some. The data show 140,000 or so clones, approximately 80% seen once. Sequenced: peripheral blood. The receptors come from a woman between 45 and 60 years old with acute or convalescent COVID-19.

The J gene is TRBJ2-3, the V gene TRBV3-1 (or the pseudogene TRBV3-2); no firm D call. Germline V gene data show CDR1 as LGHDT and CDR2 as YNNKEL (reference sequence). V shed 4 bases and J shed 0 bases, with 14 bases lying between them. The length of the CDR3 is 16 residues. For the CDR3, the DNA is TGTGCCAGCAGCCCCCATGATAGCCCGAGCACAGATACGCAGTATTTT. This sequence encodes CASSPHDSPSTDTQYF.

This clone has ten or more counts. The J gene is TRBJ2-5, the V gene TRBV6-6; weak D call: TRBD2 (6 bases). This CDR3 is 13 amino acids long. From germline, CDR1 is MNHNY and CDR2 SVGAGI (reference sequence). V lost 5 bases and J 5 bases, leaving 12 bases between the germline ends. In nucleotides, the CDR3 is TGTGCCAGCAGTCGTGGTGCGGGGGAGACCCAGTACTTC. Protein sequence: CASSRGAGETQYF.

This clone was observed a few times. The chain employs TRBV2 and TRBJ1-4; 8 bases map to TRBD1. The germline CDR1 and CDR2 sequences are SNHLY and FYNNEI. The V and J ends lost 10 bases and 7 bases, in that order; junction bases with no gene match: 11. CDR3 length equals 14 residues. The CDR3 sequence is CAISQQGVGEKLFF. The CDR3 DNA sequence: TGTGCCATTTCACAACAGGGGGTTGGTGAAAAACTGTTTTTT.

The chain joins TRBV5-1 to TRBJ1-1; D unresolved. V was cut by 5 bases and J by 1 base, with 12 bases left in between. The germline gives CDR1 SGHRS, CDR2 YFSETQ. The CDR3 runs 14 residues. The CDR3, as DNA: TGCGCCAGCAGGGGAGAGATAGGGAACACTGAAGCTTTCTTT. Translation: CASRGEIGNTEAFF.